This entry describes one TCR beta chain. Antigen specificity is unknown. Naive CD8+ T cells showed CD45RO-CCR7+CD27+CD95-. This sample is drawn from a study of CXCR3-negative and CXCR3-positive naive CD8 T cells. 5' RACE with UMI labels generated the TRB cDNA libraries. From the 5' RACE reads, TCRdb lists one entry per CDR3 protein and no DNA. The sample table sets out 120,000 to 150,000 distinct CDR3 sequences. The CDR3 is made up of 14 amino acids. Germline V lookup: CDR1 MDHEN, CDR2 SYDVKM. Study observations and caveats: Relative to CXCR3-negative naive cells, CXCR3-positive naive cells had more hydrophobic TRB CDR3s. With respect to TRBV-TRBJ usage, naive CXCR3-negative and CXCR3-positive cells were similar; memory differed.

The material sequenced was naive CXCR3+ CD8+ T cells from blood. Subset specified: CD45RO-CCR7+CD27+CD95- naive CD8+ T cells expressing CXCR3 (TNR3+). The chain carries TRBV28 and TRBJ2-7; there is no DNA to check the TCRdb D call of TRBD1. This TCR was recovered from a human donor in good health. Some clones in this sample may be carry-over from other donors' samples. The CDR3 is CASRGSGGRYEQYF.